The rows below give T cell receptor beta chains drawn from one sample of a study of cytomegalovirus exposure and HLA in healthy donors. TCRdb's copy holds only in-frame clones and misses some; the assay was immunoSEQ multiplex PCR. The data hold 150,000 to 200,000 clones, with roughly 12% observed a single time. Material for sequencing was PBMCs. The receptor source for this set is a man aged 45-60 years in good health and CMV-seropositive. The CDR3 runs from the conserved cysteine through the conserved F or W. A D gene is named only where the DNA matches it firmly. Clone size is stated in some rows and not others, as once, few, many or a class when expanded.

D,J,V,size,DNA,CDR3
-,TRBJ1-2,TRBV29-1,-,TGCAGCGTTGAGGCAGGGAATCATGGCTACACCTTC,CSVEAGNHGYTF
TRBD2,TRBJ2-3,TRBV4-1,few,TGCGCCAGCAGCCAAGATAGTCCCATAGCGGGGGGCACAGATACGCAGTATTTT,CASSQDSPIAGGTDTQYF
-,TRBJ2-5,TRBV4-3,few,TGCGCCAGCAGCCAAACTCCTACCGCTGCCGTACACTTC,CASSQTPTAAVHF
TRBD1,TRBJ2-7,TRBV12-5,few,TGTGCTAGTGGATTCACCGGGACAGGGGGCCTAGAGCAGTACTTC,CASGFTGTGGLEQYF
TRBD1,TRBJ2-7,TRBV4-1,few,TGCGCCAGCAGCCCCACCCCGGGACAGGATGGTCGCTGGCAGTACTTC,CASSPTPGQDGRWQYF
-,TRBJ1-2,TRBV6-5,-,TGTGCCAGCACACCAGAGGGCCCTAAAGGGGGCTACACCTTC,CASTPEGPKGGYTF
TRBD1,TRBJ2-5,TRBV5-1,few,TGCGCCAGCAGCAGGACAGGGGGAAAGACCCAGTACTTC,CASSRTGGKTQYF
TRBD1,TRBJ1-1,TRBV27,-,TGTGCCAGCAGTTTAACTAACAGGGGGAACACTGAAGCTTTCTTT,CASSLTNRGNTEAFF
-,TRBJ1-1,TRBV18,-,TGTGCCAGCTCACCTCAAGCGAACACTGAAGCTTTCTTT,CASSPQANTEAFF
-,TRBJ2-1,TRBV19,-,TGTGCCAGTAGTCCTACGAATAGCCCCTACAATGAGCAGTTCTTC,CASSPTNSPYNEQFF
TRBD2,TRBJ2-1,TRBV5-4,few,TGTGCCAGCAGCCCGACCAGCGGGGGGGCGAGTGAGCAGTTCTTC,CASSPTSGGASEQFF
-,TRBJ2-2,TRBV6-6,-,TGTGCCAGTTACCACGGGACTCTTACCGGGGAGCTGTTTTTT,CASYHGTLTGELFF
-,TRBJ2-2,TRBV7-2,few,TGTGCCGGGGTGAGCGGGCCCCGAGGTGGCGGGGAGCTGTTTTTT,CAGVSGPRGGGELFF
-,TRBJ1-6,TRBV4-3,few,TGCGCCAGCAGCCAAGAATCCAGGGTTTCACCCCTCCACTTT,CASSQESRVSPLHF
TRBD1,TRBJ2-1,TRBV5-1,-,TGCGCCAGCAGCTTGGGGGGGACAGGGGCTATCAATGAGCAGTTCTTC,CASSLGGTGAINEQFF
-,TRBJ1-6,TRBV27,-,TGTGCCAGCAGTTTACAGGTATCTGGATCCTATAATTCACCCCTCCACTTT,CASSLQVSGSYNSPLHF
-,TRBJ2-2,TRBV18,few,TGTGCCAGCTCACCACCGTCTCAGCAGGACACCGGGGAGCTGTTTTTT,CASSPPSQQDTGELFF
TRBD2,TRBJ2-3,TRBV6-5,few,TGTGCCAGCAGGGTTAGCGGGGGTCAAGATACGCAGTATTTT,CASRVSGGQDTQYF
-,TRBJ1-5,TRBV7-2,few,TGTGCCAGCAGCTACACAGGAGGCAATCAGCCCCAGCATTTT,CASSYTGGNQPQHF
TRBD1,TRBJ1-1,TRBV2,few,TGTGCCAGCAGTGGATCGGGGGGACAGGGCGGGAACACTGAAGCTTTCTTT,CASSGSGGQGGNTEAFF
TRBD1,TRBJ1-5,TRBV19,few,TGTGCCAGTCGGGGGACAGCTTGGAATCAGCCCCAGCATTTT,CASRGTAWNQPQHF
TRBD1,TRBJ1-1,TRBV4-2,few,TGTGCCAGCAGCCAGATACAGGGGAAGGCTGAAGCTTTCTTT,CASSQIQGKAEAFF
TRBD1,TRBJ1-3,TRBV18,few,TGTGCCAGCTCGGAGGGACAGGGGGCCCAAAACACCATATATTTT,CASSEGQGAQNTIYF
-,TRBJ1-1,TRBV10-3,few,TGTGCCACTCAGATGAACACTGAAGCTTTCTTT,CATQMNTEAFF
TRBD2,TRBJ2-2,TRBV27,few,TGTGCCAGCAGGGGGCGGGGGGCAAAAACCGGGGAGCTGTTTTTT,CASRGRGAKTGELFF
-,TRBJ2-6,TRBV29-1,-,TGCAGCGTTGAGGGCCGCGGGGCCAACGTCCTGACTTTC,CSVEGRGANVLTF
-,TRBJ2-5,TRBV7-7,few,TGTGCTAGCAGCCGCAGGAACTTCCAAGAGACCCAGTACTTC,CASSRRNFQETQYF
-,TRBJ1-1,TRBV11-3,-,TGTGCCAGCAGCCGGGGGGGTCCTCGGGCTTTCTTT,CASSRGGPRAFF
TRBD2,TRBJ2-1,TRBV6-1,few,TGTGCCAGCAGTGGACTAGCGGGGAAAGAGCAGTTCTTC,CASSGLAGKEQFF
TRBD1,TRBJ1-2,TRBV30,few,TGTGCCTGGAGTGTCTCCCAGGGGGCGTATGGCTACACCTTC,CAWSVSQGAYGYTF
-,TRBJ1-2,TRBV19,-,TGTGCCAGTAGTATTTATAGATTCTATGGCTACACCTTC,CASSIYRFYGYTF
TRBD1,TRBJ1-1,TRBV7-8,few,TGTGCCAGCAGCCCTCGACAGGGGAGAAACACTGAAGCTTTCTTT,CASSPRQGRNTEAFF
TRBD1,TRBJ1-4,TRBV18,-,TGTGCCAGCTCACCACTTCGTCGGACAGGGGAGGATGAAAAACTGTTTTTT,CASSPLRRTGEDEKLFF
TRBD1,TRBJ1-6,TRBV7-3,-,TGTGCCAGCAGCTCCCACGAACGGACAGGGGGCAGTTCACCCCTCCACTTT,CASSSHERTGGSSPLHF